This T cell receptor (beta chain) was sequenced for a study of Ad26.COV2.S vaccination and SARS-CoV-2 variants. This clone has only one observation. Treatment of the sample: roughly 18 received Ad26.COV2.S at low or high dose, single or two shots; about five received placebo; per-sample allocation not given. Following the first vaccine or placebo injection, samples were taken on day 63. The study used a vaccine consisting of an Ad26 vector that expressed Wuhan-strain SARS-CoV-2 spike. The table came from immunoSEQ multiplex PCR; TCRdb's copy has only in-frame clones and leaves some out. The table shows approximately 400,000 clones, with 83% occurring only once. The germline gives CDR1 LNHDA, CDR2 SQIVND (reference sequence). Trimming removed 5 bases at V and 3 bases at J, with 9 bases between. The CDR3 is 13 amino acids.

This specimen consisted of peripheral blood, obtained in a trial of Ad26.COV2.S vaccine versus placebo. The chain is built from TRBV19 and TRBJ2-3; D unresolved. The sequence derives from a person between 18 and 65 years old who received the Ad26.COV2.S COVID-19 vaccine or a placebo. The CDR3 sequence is CASSFEETDTQYF. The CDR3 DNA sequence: TGTGCCAGTAGTTTTGAGGAAACAGATACGCAGTATTTT.